The present TCR beta chain was sequenced within a study of OX40 agonist ivuxolimab in advanced cancers. Profiling relied on immunoSEQ multiplex PCR, and the TCRdb table lists in-frame clones only, not all of them. The sample contains 61,000 or so clones, more than 85% of which appear only once. This receptor was identified in an adult with an advanced solid tumor such as melanoma, head and neck, liver or kidney cancer. The sequenced sample was CD4+ or CD8+ T cells sorted from blood, obtained in a trial of the OX40 agonist ivuxolimab.

This chain's CDR3 is CASSQGLAGGLGQETQYF. The CDR3 DNA reads as TGTGCCAGCAGCCAAGGGCTAGCGGGGGGGTTAGGGCAAGAGACCCAGTACTTC. This chain uses TRBV4-2 with TRBJ2-5; 12 bases map to TRBD2. This CDR3 has 18 residues. V lost 1 base, J lost 2 bases, and 8 bases stayed unmatched. In germline, CDR1 is LGHNA, CDR2 YNFKEQ.